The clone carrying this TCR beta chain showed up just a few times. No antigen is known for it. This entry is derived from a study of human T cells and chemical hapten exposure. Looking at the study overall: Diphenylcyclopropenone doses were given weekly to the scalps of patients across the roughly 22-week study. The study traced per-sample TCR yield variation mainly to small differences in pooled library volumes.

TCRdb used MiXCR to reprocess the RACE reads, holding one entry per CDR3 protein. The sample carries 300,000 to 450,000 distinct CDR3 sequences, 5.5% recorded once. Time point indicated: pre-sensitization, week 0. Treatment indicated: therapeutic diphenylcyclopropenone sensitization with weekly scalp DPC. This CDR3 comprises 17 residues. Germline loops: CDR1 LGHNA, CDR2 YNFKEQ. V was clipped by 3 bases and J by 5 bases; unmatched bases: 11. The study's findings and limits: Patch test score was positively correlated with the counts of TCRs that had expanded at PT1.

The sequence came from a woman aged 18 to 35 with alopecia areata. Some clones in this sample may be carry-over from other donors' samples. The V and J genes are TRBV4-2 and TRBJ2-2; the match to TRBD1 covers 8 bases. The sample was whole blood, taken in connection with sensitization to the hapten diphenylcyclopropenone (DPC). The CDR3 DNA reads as TGTGCCAGCAGCCACCACAATGGGCAGGGGGCGACCGGGGAGCTGTTTTTT. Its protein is CASSHHNGQGATGELFF.